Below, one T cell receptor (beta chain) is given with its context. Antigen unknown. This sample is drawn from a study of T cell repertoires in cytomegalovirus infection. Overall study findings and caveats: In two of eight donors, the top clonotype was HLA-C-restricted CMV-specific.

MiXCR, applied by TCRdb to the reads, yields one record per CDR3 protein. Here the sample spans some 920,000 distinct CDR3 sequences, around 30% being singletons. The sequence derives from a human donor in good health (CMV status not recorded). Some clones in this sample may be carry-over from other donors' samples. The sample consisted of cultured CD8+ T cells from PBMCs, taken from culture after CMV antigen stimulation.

The CDR3 sequence is CASSQEWVRGPNGELFF. The CDR3, as DNA: TGCGCCAGCAGCCAAGAGTGGGTCAGGGGGCCGAACGGGGAGCTGTTTTTT. The chain joins TRBV4-3 to TRBJ2-2, with 8 bases matching TRBD1. The CDR3 is made up of 17 amino acids. Trimming at V came to 0 bases and at J to 7 bases, leaving 10 bases not matched to a gene. Per the germline V gene, CDR1 is LGHNA and CDR2 is YSLEER.